The 24 T cell receptor beta chains reported below all come from one sample, sequenced in a study of response to subunit inactivated influenza vaccine. Using its own MiXCR run on the RT-PCR reads, TCRdb lists one record per CDR3 protein. The data contain 610,000 or so distinct CDR3 sequences, 12% to 15% of them seen just once; the ten biggest clones take up around 10%. Specimen: PBMCs from blood, collected 11 to 12 days after vaccination. The receptors derive from a middle-aged man who received an inactivated influenza vaccine.

In its sample, this clonotype was seen a few times. The rearrangement uses TRBV5-8 and TRBJ1-4; D is undetermined. V shed 8 bases and J shed 8 bases, with 7 bases lying between them. This CDR3 is built from 10 residues. Germline assignment: CDR1 SGHTS and CDR2 YDEGEE. This CDR3 reads CASRREKLFF. CDR3 DNA sequence: TGTGCCAGTCGTAGGGAAAAACTGTTTTTT.

In its sample, this clonotype was seen a few times. The V gene is TRBV4-3, the J gene TRBJ2-1, with 9 nucleotides matching TRBD2. Trimming at V came to 1 base and at J to 2 bases, leaving 12 bases not matched to a gene. This CDR3 spans 19 amino acids. The V gene's germline CDR1 is LGHNA and CDR2 YSLEER. The CDR3 DNA is TGCGCCAGCAGCCAAGTCGTTGTCGGCGGGAGGGCCCCCTACAATGAGCAGTTCTTC. Translating gives CASSQVVVGGRAPYNEQFF.

This rearrangement joins TRBV6-5 to TRBJ1-2; perhaps TRBD1 as D (5 bases). This CDR3 has 13 residues. Germline-derived CDR1 and CDR2 are MNHEY and SVGAGI. Trimming removed 4 bases at V and 8 bases at J, with 14 bases between. Written as DNA, the CDR3 is TGTGCCAGCAGTTTACCCGGGACTGAAGGCTACACCTTC. The encoded protein is CASSLPGTEGYTF.

The V call is TRBV29-1, the J call TRBJ1-5, with D possibly being TRBD1 (6 bases). The germline V gene has CDR1 SQVTM and CDR2 ANQGSEA. V lost 4 bases and J 5 bases, leaving 9 bases between the germline ends. The CDR3 is 12 amino acids. For the CDR3, the DNA is TGCAGCGTTGGGGACACCTATCAGCCCCAGCATTTT. Amino acids: CSVGDTYQPQHF.

The rearrangement uses TRBV20-1 and TRBJ2-1, with TRBD2 matching 11 bases. This CDR3 spans 18 amino acids. V was clipped by 1 base and J by 1 base; unmatched bases: 9. Germline CDR1 is DFQATT and CDR2 is SNEGSKA (reference sequence). As DNA, the CDR3 is TGCAGTGCTAGAGTTACTAGCGGGAGTCTAACATCCTACAATGAGCAGTTCTTC. Protein product: CSARVTSGSLTSYNEQFF.

This clonotype was recorded a few times. The chain is built from TRBV6-2 or TRBV6-3 and TRBJ2-7, with 9 bases that match TRBD1. J gave up 6 bases and V 2 bases, and 8 bases lay outside the gene matches. Germline loops: CDR1 MNHEY, CDR2 SVGEGT. This CDR3 has 15 amino acids. Here the CDR3 DNA reads TGTGCCAGCAGTTACCCCGGGACAGGGTCCCTCGAGCAGTACTTC. As protein: CASSYPGTGSLEQYF.

The genes are TRBV10-2 and TRBJ1-5; TRBD1 matches 11 bases. The germline V gene encodes CDR1 WSHSY and CDR2 SAAADI. J gave up 6 bases and V 6 bases, and 13 bases lay outside the gene matches. This CDR3 has 17 residues. In DNA, the CDR3 is TGCGCCAGCAGACCGGGACAGGGGGTTCTCAAAGCTCAGCCCCAGCATTTT. Protein: CASRPGQGVLKAQPQHF.

The chain recombines TRBV27 with TRBJ2-1, with 8 bases that match TRBD2. The germline V gene encodes CDR1 MNHEY and CDR2 SMNVEV (reference sequence). The V and J ends lost 5 bases and 4 bases, in that order; junction bases with no gene match: 10. The CDR3 is 16 amino acids. This CDR3 is CASSLRSGGNYNEQFF. The DNA for the CDR3 is TGTGCCAGCAGTCTGCGAAGCGGGGGAAATTACAATGAGCAGTTCTTC.

This clonotype was counted many times. The J gene is TRBJ2-2, the V gene TRBV4-3; 10 bases are a match to TRBD1. V was clipped by 3 bases and J by 6 bases; unmatched bases: 10. Germline lookup yields CDR1 LGHNA and CDR2 YSLEER. The CDR3 extends over 17 amino acids. CDR3 region: CASSQDPGQGRAGELFF. CDR3 coding DNA: TGCGCCAGCAGCCAGGACCCGGGACAGGGGAGGGCCGGGGAGCTGTTTTTT.

The CDR3: CASSSMDRELMDTQYF. Written as DNA, the CDR3 is TGTGCCAGCAGCTCGATGGACAGGGAACTTATGGATACGCAGTATTTT. The J gene is TRBJ2-3, the V gene TRBV7-9, with 8 bases matching TRBD1. Germline CDR1 and CDR2: SEHNR and FQNEAQ (reference sequence). V was clipped by 4 bases and J by 6 bases; unmatched bases: 12. There are 16 residues in the CDR3.

This clonotype was seen a handful of times. V and J are TRBV7-9 and TRBJ1-3; D ambiguous. Trimming cost V 1 base and J 0 bases, with 7 bases left between them. The germline CDR1 and CDR2 sequences are SEHNR and FQNEAQ (reference sequence). The CDR3 runs to 15 residues. The CDR3 reads CASSLVNVSGNTIYF. In nucleotides, the CDR3 is TGTGCCAGCAGCTTAGTGAACGTCTCTGGAAACACCATATATTTT. Full variable domain (rest looked up from reference TRBV7-9 and TRBJ1-3): DTGVSQNPRHKITKRGQNVTFRCDPISEHNRLYWYRQTLGQGPEFLTYFQNEAQLEKSRLLSDRFSAERPKGSFSTLEIQRTEQGDSAMYLCASSLVNVSGNTIYFGEGSWLTVV.

The V and J genes are TRBV7-2 and TRBJ1-3; D might be TRBD1 (5 bases). V was shortened by 4 bases and J by 4 bases, with 14 bases between the two germline ends. The CDR3 spans 15 residues. Germline V gene lookup returns CDR1 SGHTA and CDR2 FQGNSA. The CDR3 nucleotides are TGTGCCAGCAGCTACCGAGGGGCGGCGGGAAACACCATATATTTT. This gives the protein CASSYRGAAGNTIYF.

By sample fraction, this clonotype is medium-sized. V usage is TRBV7-2 and J usage is TRBJ2-3; 9 positions match TRBD2. The CDR3 length is 16 residues. Germline lookup yields CDR1 SGHTA and CDR2 FQGNSA. Trimming removed 4 bases from V and 2 bases from J; junction bases left unmatched: 7. CDR3 loop: CASSWGLAGSTDTQYF. The CDR3 DNA is TGTGCCAGCAGCTGGGGACTAGCAGGGTCCACAGATACGCAGTATTTT.

The chain links TRBV25-1 to TRBJ2-1, with TRBD1 as a possible D gene (5 bases). There are 14 residues in the CDR3. The V gene lost 7 bases and the J gene lost 5 bases, with 15 bases spanning the gap. Per the germline V gene, CDR1 is MGHDK and CDR2 is SYGVNS. The CDR3 is CASNAPGRDNEQFF. CDR3 nucleotide sequence: TGTGCCAGCAACGCGCCCGGCAGGGACAATGAGCAGTTCTTC.

This chain uses TRBV3-1 with TRBJ2-5; D may be TRBD2 (5 bases). The ends were cut back, 8 bases at V and 7 bases at J, with 23 bases in the middle. Germline V lookup: CDR1 LGHDT, CDR2 YNNKEL (reference sequence). CDR3 length: 15 amino acids. The CDR3 is CASGRGMDPSRTQYF. The CDR3 DNA reads as TGTGCCAGCGGCCGGGGTATGGACCCCTCAAGGACCCAGTACTTC.

The genes are TRBV7-6 and TRBJ2-1; D call uncertain. The CDR3 is 15 amino acids. V lost 4 bases and J 3 bases, leaving 13 bases between the germline ends. CDR1 and CDR2 from the germline V gene are SGHVS and FNYEAQ. The CDR3, as DNA: TGTGCCAGCAGCTCCCATCAGGCACACTACAATGAGCAGTTCTTC. Amino acid sequence: CASSSHQAHYNEQFF.

This sequence joins TRBV5-4 and TRBJ2-2; TRBD1 agrees at 10 bases. Germline V lookup: CDR1 SGHNT, CDR2 YYREEE (reference sequence). The CDR3 spans 15 residues. J lost 3 bases, V lost 4 bases, and 3 bases had no gene match. The CDR3 nucleotides read TGTGCCAGCAGCGTTGGACAGGGGGACACCGGGGAGCTGTTTTTT. Translation: CASSVGQGDTGELFF.

The table lists this clonotype with a few counts. The chain carries TRBV7-8 and TRBJ2-7, with a weak D call TRBD2 (5 bases). The CDR3 covers 15 residues. V was trimmed by 5 bases and J by 6 bases, leaving 20 bases between them. Germline V lookup: CDR1 SGHVS, CDR2 FQNEAQ. In DNA, the CDR3 is TGTGCCAGCAGCCCAGCAAATACGGGAAGAATCGAGCAGTACTTC. As protein: CASSPANTGRIEQYF. Looking up the rest from reference TRBV7-8 and TRBJ2-7 gives the full variable domain: GAGVSQSPRYKVAKRGQDVALRCDPISGHVSLFWYQQALGQGPEFLTYFQNEAQLDKSGLPSDRFFAERPEGSVSTLKIQRTQQEDSAVYLCASSPANTGRIEQYFGPGTRLTVT.

This clonotype showed up just a few times. The chain has TRBV18 and TRBJ2-7, with D uncertain. Germline CDR1 is KGHSH and CDR2 is LQKENI. V lost 2 bases and J 2 bases, leaving 7 bases between the germline ends. This CDR3 comprises 13 residues. The DNA for the CDR3 is TGTGCCAGCTCACCATCCAGCACCTACGAGCAGTACTTC. It yields the protein CASSPSSTYEQYF.

The V gene is TRBV7-9, the J gene TRBJ2-3, with D hard to call. The ends were cut back, 1 base at V and 2 bases at J, with 10 bases in the middle. The CDR3 runs to 15 residues. The germline V gene has CDR1 SEHNR and CDR2 FQNEAQ (reference sequence). The CDR3 coding sequence is TGTGCCAGCAGCTTAGTCGGATCTAACACAGATACGCAGTATTTT. It is translated as CASSLVGSNTDTQYF.

This clonotype was seen more than once but under ten times. This sequence joins TRBV3-1 and TRBJ1-1; D gene unclear. V lost 4 bases, J lost 3 bases, and 12 bases lay in between. The germline V gene has CDR1 LGHDT and CDR2 YNNKEL (reference sequence). This CDR3 has 14 amino acids. CDR3 loop: CASSRTQGYTEAFF. As DNA, the CDR3 is TGTGCCAGCAGCCGAACTCAAGGGTACACTGAAGCTTTCTTT. The full variable domain, in which reference TRBV3-1 and TRBJ1-1 provide the parts outside the CDR3, is DTAVSQTPKYLVTQMGNDKSIKCEQNLGHDTMYWYKQDSKKFLKIMFSYNNKELIINETVPNRFSPKSPDKAHLNLHINSLELGDSAVYFCASSRTQGYTEAFFGQGTRLTVV.

The chain recombines TRBV29-1 with TRBJ2-3; possible D gene TRBD1, 8 bases. The germline V gene encodes CDR1 SQVTM and CDR2 ANQGSEA. The V end was cut by 7 bases, the J end by 3 bases, with 17 bases between. CDR3 length equals 14 residues. CDR3 sequence (DNA): TGCAGCGCCGAGCGGGACAGGTGGACAGATACGCAGTATTTT. Its protein is CSAERDRWTDTQYF.

The sample holds one count of this clonotype. The chain combines TRBV9 with TRBJ1-6; weak D call: TRBD1 (5 bases). Germline V gene data show CDR1 as SGDLS and CDR2 as YYNGEE. This CDR3 is 17 amino acids long. Trimming left V 0 bases short and J 0 bases short, with 10 bases between. In nucleotides, the CDR3 is TGTGCCAGCAGCGTAGAGGACACCCACTCCTATAATTCACCCCTCCACTTT. Translating gives CASSVEDTHSYNSPLHF.

This clonotype was observed a handful of times. The chain carries TRBV6-2 or TRBV6-3 and TRBJ2-1; TRBD1 is a possible D gene (6 bases). This CDR3 contains 12 residues. Germline assignment: CDR1 MNHEY and CDR2 SVGEGT. Trimming cost V 0 bases and J 13 bases, with 10 bases left between them. The CDR3 sequence: CASSYSPGVQFF. DNA of the CDR3: TGTGCCAGCAGTTACTCCCCAGGGGTTCAGTTCTTC.